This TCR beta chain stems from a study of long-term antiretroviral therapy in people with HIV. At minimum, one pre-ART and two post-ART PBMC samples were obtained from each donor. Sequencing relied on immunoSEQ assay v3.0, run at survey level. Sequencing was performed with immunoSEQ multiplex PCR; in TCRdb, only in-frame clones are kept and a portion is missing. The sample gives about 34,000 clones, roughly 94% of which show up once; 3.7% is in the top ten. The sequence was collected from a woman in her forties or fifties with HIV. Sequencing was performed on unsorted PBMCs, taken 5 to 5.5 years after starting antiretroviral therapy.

In DNA form, the CDR3 reads TGTGCCAGCAGTTCATCCAGAGATTATAGCAATCAGCCCCAGCATTTT. Encoded protein: CASSSSRDYSNQPQHF. The V and J genes are TRBV6-5 and TRBJ1-5; D gene uncertain. The germline V gene encodes CDR1 MNHEY and CDR2 SVGAGI. Between the trimmed V and J ends, which lost 4 bases and 0 bases, there was a span of 13 bases. The CDR3 has 16 amino acids.